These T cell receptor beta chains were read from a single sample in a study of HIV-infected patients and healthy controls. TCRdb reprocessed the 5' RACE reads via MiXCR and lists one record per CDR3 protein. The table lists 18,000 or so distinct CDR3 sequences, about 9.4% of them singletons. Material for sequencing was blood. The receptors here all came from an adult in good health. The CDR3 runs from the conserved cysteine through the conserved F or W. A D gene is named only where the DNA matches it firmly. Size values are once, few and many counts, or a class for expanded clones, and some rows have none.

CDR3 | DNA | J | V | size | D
CASSREYNEQFF | TGCGCCAGCAGCCGAGAGTACAATGAGCAGTTCTTC | TRBJ2-1 | TRBV4-1 | few | .
CASRPDSGSYEQYF | TGCGCCAGCCGCCCCGACTCAGGGTCCTACGAGCAGTACTTC | TRBJ2-7 | TRBV5-1 | medium-sized | .
CASSQEKGDREPYEQYF | TGCGCCAGCAGCCAAGAAAAGGGGGACCGAGAGCCCTACGAGCAGTACTTC | TRBJ2-7 | TRBV4-1 | few | .
CAISGLANNEQFF | TGTGCCATCAGTGGTCTAGCCAACAATGAGCAGTTCTTC | TRBJ2-1 | TRBV10-3 | many | .
CASTPTRPSGSSYNEQFF | TGTGCCAGTACCCCAACCCGGCCTAGCGGGAGCTCCTACAATGAGCAGTTCTTC | TRBJ2-1 | TRBV19 | . | TRBD2
CASTRTSEETQYF | TGTGCCAGCACCCGAACTAGCGAAGAGACCCAGTACTTC | TRBJ2-5 | TRBV3-1 | many | TRBD2
CASSISGGRNQPQHF | TGTGCCAGTAGTATATCCGGGGGACGCAATCAGCCCCAGCATTTT | TRBJ1-5 | TRBV19 | many | .
CSATTGSGSGANVLTF | TGCAGTGCCACGACAGGGTCGGGCTCTGGGGCCAACGTCCTGACTTTC | TRBJ2-6 | TRBV20-1 | . | TRBD1
CASSQDSPGPQYF | TGTGCCAGCAGCCAAGACTCTCCGGGACCCCAGTACTTC | TRBJ2-5 | TRBV7-9 | . | .
CSAHRGTKTQYF | TGCAGTGCCCACAGGGGAACAAAGACCCAGTACTTC | TRBJ2-5 | TRBV20-1 | many | TRBD1
CSARDTLGNTEAFF | TGCAGTGCTAGAGACACATTAGGGAACACTGAAGCTTTCTTT | TRBJ1-1 | TRBV20-1 | many | .
CASSVLTSGAYNEQFF | TGTGCTAGCAGTGTACTAACTAGCGGAGCTTACAATGAGCAGTTCTTC | TRBJ2-1 | TRBV25-1 | few | TRBD2
CASSLVLGARGGELFF | TGTGCCAGCAGCTTGGTCCTAGGGGCTCGGGGCGGGGAGCTGTTTTTT | TRBJ2-2 | TRBV5-5 | many | .
CASAGGASGRYEQYF | TGTGCCAGCGCCGGGGGGGCTAGCGGGAGGTACGAGCAGTACTTC | TRBJ2-7 | TRBV3-1 | many | TRBD2
CASSQGLVQELFF | TGTGCCAGCAGCCAAGGTCTCGTTCAGGAGCTGTTTTTT | TRBJ2-2 | TRBV4-2 | few | .
CASSPLMEKRETQYF | TGTGCCAGCAGTCCGCTGATGGAGAAGCGGGAGACCCAGTACTTC | TRBJ2-5 | TRBV6-5 | few | .
CASSSEGSGANVLTF | TGCGCCAGCAGCTCCGAGGGATCTGGGGCCAACGTCCTGACTTTC | TRBJ2-6 | TRBV4-1 | . | .
CSALPLAGEQETQYF | TGCAGTGCTCTCCCACTAGCGGGAGAACAAGAGACCCAGTACTTC | TRBJ2-5 | TRBV20-1 | many | TRBD2
CSAYPTTSRRTNEQFF | TGCAGTGCTTACCCGACGACTAGCAGACGGACTAATGAGCAGTTCTTC | TRBJ2-1 | TRBV20-1 | many | TRBD2
CASSLASDPRTNTIYF | TGTGCCAGCAGCTTAGCCTCTGACCCAAGGACTAACACCATATATTTT | TRBJ1-3 | TRBV7-9 | . | .
CASSSRGEAFF | TGTGCCAGCAGTTCCCGGGGCGAAGCTTTCTTT | TRBJ1-1 | TRBV28 | many | .
CASSWGGPSSYNEQFF | TGTGCCAGCAGCTGGGGGGGGCCTAGCTCCTACAATGAGCAGTTCTTC | TRBJ2-1 | TRBV5-4 | many | .
CSVEDGVSYEQYF | TGCAGCGTTGAGGACGGGGTCTCCTACGAGCAGTACTTC | TRBJ2-7 | TRBV29-1 | many | .
CASSSPTMERYF | TGTGCCAGCAGTTCGCCGACTATGGAGCGGTACTTC | TRBJ2-5 | TRBV6-6 | many | .
CASSLSSSLSDEQFF | TGTGCCAGCAGCTTAAGCAGCTCGCTGTCGGATGAGCAGTTCTTC | TRBJ2-1 | TRBV7-2 | medium-sized | .
CASSPRGLRTRDDTQYF | TGTGCCAGCAGCCCACGGGGATTGCGGACCCGGGACGATACGCAGTATTTT | TRBJ2-3 | TRBV3-1 | . | .
CASRALQGGEQYF | TGTGCCAGCAGAGCCTTACAGGGAGGCGAGCAGTACTTC | TRBJ2-7 | TRBV2 | few | .
CASSFGQNTDTQYF | TGTGCCAGCAGCTTCGGACAGAACACAGATACGCAGTATTTT | TRBJ2-3 | TRBV7-2 | many | .
CASSLYGGQSTDTQYF | TGCGCCAGCAGCTTATACGGGGGGCAGAGCACAGATACGCAGTATTTT | TRBJ2-3 | TRBV4-1 | many | .
CASISRVGDTQYF | TGTGCCAGCATCTCAAGAGTGGGAGATACGCAGTATTTT | TRBJ2-3 | TRBV7-2 | many | .
CASSVEGYNEQFF | TGTGCCAGCAGTGTGGAGGGGTACAATGAGCAGTTCTTC | TRBJ2-1 | TRBV2 | many | .
CASIGGSSYNEQFF | TGTGCCAGCATAGGGGGCAGCTCCTACAATGAGCAGTTCTTC | TRBJ2-1 | TRBV28 | medium-sized | TRBD1
CASSPLRATDTQYF | TGTGCCAGCAGCCCCCTCCGCGCCACAGATACGCAGTATTTT | TRBJ2-3 | TRBV7-9 | . | .
CASSFGGTGGETQYF | TGCGCCAGCAGCTTTGGAGGGACAGGGGGAGAGACCCAGTACTTC | TRBJ2-5 | TRBV5-1 | . | TRBD1
CASSEGAYTSTDTQYF | TGTGCCAGCAGCGAGGGTGCGTATACTAGCACAGATACGCAGTATTTT | TRBJ2-3 | TRBV25-1 | few | .
CSVSDPGSEAFF | TGCAGCGTATCAGACCCAGGCTCTGAAGCTTTCTTT | TRBJ1-1 | TRBV29-1 | . | .
CSVVPRTDSTDTQYF | TGCAGCGTTGTGCCCCGGACAGACAGCACAGATACGCAGTATTTT | TRBJ2-3 | TRBV29-1 | . | .
CASSRPDRNTEAFF | TGTGCCAGCAGCCGTCCTGACAGGAACACTGAAGCTTTCTTT | TRBJ1-1 | TRBV3-1 | many | .
CASSPGRFGSPLHF | TGTGCCAGCAGCCCGGGCAGGTTTGGATCACCCCTCCACTTT | TRBJ1-6 | TRBV14 | many | .
CASSFMRNNEQFF | TGTGCCAGCAGCTTTATGAGAAACAATGAGCAGTTCTTC | TRBJ2-1 | TRBV7-2 | many | .
CASSQEGAGIPYNEQFF | TGCGCCAGCAGCCAAGAGGGGGCCGGGATTCCCTACAATGAGCAGTTCTTC | TRBJ2-1 | TRBV4-1 | . | .
CASSLVIGTSSYNEQFF | TGTGCCAGCAGCCTAGTTATTGGGACTAGCTCCTACAATGAGCAGTTCTTC | TRBJ2-1 | TRBV7-2 | many | TRBD2
CSVGSGGQETQYF | TGCAGCGTTGGGTCTGGAGGCCAAGAGACCCAGTACTTC | TRBJ2-5 | TRBV29-1 | medium-sized | .
CASSSLDRGLTGELFF | TGTGCCAGCAGTTCCCTGGACAGGGGACTCACCGGGGAGCTGTTTTTT | TRBJ2-2 | TRBV28 | few | TRBD1
CASSYRAGEQPQHF | TGTGCCAGCAGTTACAGGGCAGGTGAACAGCCCCAGCATTTT | TRBJ1-5 | TRBV12-3/TRBV12-4 | few | .
CASSQTSGKETQYF | TGTGCCAGCAGCCAGACTAGCGGGAAAGAGACCCAGTACTTC | TRBJ2-5 | TRBV2 | many | TRBD2
CASSQDRSSREAFF | TGTGCCAGCAGCCAAGATAGGAGTAGCAGGGAAGCTTTCTTT | TRBJ1-1 | TRBV4-2 | many | .
CASSLGGGETQYF | TGTGCCAGCAGCTTAGGAGGGGGCGAGACCCAGTACTTC | TRBJ2-5 | TRBV13 | . | TRBD1
CSVRGRANTGELFF | TGCAGCGTCCGCGGGAGGGCGAACACCGGGGAGCTGTTTTTT | TRBJ2-2 | TRBV29-1 | few | TRBD2
CAFGGYPTDTQYF | TGTGCCTTCGGCGGCTATCCCACAGATACGCAGTATTTT | TRBJ2-3 | TRBV30 | many | .
CSVVPAGQETQYF | TGCAGCGTTGTCCCGGCGGGCCAAGAGACCCAGTACTTC | TRBJ2-5 | TRBV29-1 | many | .
CASSQDSGTSTVSYEQYF | TGTGCCAGCAGCCAGGATTCCGGGACTAGCACGGTTAGCTACGAGCAGTACTTC | TRBJ2-7 | TRBV4-2 | few | TRBD2
CASGRTWTVDKTQYF | TGTGCCAGCGGAAGGACTTGGACCGTTGATAAGACCCAGTACTTC | TRBJ2-5 | TRBV6-5 | many | .
CASSPPSGQDPGNTIYF | TGTGCCAGCAGCCCCCCTTCTGGACAGGATCCTGGAAACACCATATATTTT | TRBJ1-3 | TRBV9 | . | TRBD1
CASSLKASPYEQYF | TGTGCCAGCAGCTTGAAGGCATCGCCCTACGAGCAGTACTTC | TRBJ2-7 | TRBV5-6 | medium-sized | .
CASSLSSGARDTIYF | TGTGCCAGCAGCTTAAGTTCAGGGGCGCGGGACACCATATATTTT | TRBJ1-3 | TRBV7-8 | . | .